This T cell receptor (beta chain) emerged from a study of cytomegalovirus exposure and HLA in healthy donors. Study-wide points: The CMV antigen specificity of a few CMV-associated chains was confirmed through in vitro analysis. It was reportedly the case that the classifier diagnosed cytomegalovirus status with high specificity and sensitivity.

Comments on this clone: Its specificity is not known.

V was pared by 0 bases and J by 6 bases, with 13 bases between. CDR1 and CDR2 from the germline V gene are SGHNT and YYREEE (reference sequence). The CDR3 runs 14 residues. Vbeta (60) and Jbeta (13) primers were used in the PCR. Here immunoSEQ multiplex PCR was the method, and the copy in TCRdb shows in-frame clones only, minus some. The sample yields some 120,000 clones, around 80% seen once. This clonotype was obtained from a man aged 25 to 40 in good health and CMV-seropositive. What was sequenced was PBMCs. V and J are TRBV5-4 and TRBJ2-7; D gene unclear. The DNA for the CDR3 is TGTGCCAGCAGCTTGGCGCCAGGTTCCGGCGAGCAGTACTTC. This codes for CASSLAPGSGEQYF.